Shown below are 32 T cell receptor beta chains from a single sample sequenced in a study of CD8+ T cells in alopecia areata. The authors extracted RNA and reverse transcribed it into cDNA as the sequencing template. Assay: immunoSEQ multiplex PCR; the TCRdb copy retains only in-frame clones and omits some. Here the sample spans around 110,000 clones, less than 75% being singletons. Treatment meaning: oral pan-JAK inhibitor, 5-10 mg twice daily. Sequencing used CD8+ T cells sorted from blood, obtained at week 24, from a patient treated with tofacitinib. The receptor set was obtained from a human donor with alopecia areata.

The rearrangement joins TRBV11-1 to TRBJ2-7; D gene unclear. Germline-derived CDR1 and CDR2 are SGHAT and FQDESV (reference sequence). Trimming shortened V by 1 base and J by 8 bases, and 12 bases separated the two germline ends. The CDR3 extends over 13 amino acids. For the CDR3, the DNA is TGTGCCAGCAGCTTAGTGCTCGGCGGTCAGCAGTACTTC. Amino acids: CASSLVLGGQQYF.

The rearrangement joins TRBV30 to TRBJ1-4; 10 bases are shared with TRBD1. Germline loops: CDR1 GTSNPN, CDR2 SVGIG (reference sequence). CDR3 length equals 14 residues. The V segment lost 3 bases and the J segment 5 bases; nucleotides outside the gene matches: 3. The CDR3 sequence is CAWSAGQGNEKLFF. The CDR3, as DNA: TGTGCCTGGAGCGCGGGACAGGGGAATGAAAAACTGTTTTTT.

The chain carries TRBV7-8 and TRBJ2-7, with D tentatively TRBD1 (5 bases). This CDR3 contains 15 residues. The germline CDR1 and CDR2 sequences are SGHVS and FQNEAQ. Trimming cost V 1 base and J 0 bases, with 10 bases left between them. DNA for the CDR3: TGTGCCAGCAGCTTAGGGGCAGACAGCTCCTACGAGCAGTACTTC. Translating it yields CASSLGADSSYEQYF.

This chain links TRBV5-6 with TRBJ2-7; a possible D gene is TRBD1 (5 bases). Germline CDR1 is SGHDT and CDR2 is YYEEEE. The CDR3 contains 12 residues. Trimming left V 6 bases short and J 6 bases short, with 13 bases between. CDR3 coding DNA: TGTGCCAGCATGGGCCAGGGTGGCGAGCAGTACTTC. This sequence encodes CASMGQGGEQYF.

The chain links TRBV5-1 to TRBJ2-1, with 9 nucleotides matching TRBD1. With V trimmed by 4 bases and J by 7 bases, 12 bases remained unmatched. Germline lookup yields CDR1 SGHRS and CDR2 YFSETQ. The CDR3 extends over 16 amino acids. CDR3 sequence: CASSPRTGESLNEQFF. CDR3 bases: TGCGCCAGCAGCCCACGGACAGGGGAGTCCCTAAATGAGCAGTTCTTC.

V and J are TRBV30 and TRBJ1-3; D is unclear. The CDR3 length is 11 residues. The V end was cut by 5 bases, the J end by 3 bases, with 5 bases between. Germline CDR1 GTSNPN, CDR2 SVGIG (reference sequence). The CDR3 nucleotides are TGTGCCTGGGGTTTTGGAAACACCATATATTTT. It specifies CAWGFGNTIYF.

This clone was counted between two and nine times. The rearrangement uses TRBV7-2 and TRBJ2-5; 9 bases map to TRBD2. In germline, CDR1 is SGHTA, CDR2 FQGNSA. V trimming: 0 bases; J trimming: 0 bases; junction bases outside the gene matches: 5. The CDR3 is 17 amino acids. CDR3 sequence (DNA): TGTGCCAGCAGCTTAGCTCCTAGCGGGGTATACCAAGAGACCCAGTACTTC. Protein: CASSLAPSGVYQETQYF.

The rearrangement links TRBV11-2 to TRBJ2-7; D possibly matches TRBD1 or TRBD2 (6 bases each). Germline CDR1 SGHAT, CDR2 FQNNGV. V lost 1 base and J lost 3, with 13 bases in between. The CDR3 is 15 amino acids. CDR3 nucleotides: TGTGCCAGCAGCTTAGCCACAGGGCGGGACTACGAGCAGTACTTC. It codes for CASSLATGRDYEQYF.

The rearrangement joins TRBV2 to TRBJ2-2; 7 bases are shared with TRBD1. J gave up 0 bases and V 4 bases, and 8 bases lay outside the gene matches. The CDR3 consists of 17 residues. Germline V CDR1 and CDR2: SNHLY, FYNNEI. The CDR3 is CASSVSRTGANTGELFF. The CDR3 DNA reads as TGTGCCAGCAGTGTTAGTCGGACAGGTGCGAACACCGGGGAGCTGTTTTTT.

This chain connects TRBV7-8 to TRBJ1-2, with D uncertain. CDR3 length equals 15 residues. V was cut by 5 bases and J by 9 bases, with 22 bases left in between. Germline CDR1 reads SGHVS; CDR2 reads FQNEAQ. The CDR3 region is CASSLTVGDTERYTF. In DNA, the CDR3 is TGTGCCAGCAGCCTTACCGTGGGTGACACCGAACGCTACACCTTC.

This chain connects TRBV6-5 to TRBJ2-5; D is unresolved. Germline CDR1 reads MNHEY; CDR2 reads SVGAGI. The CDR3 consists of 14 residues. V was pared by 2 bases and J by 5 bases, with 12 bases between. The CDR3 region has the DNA TGTGCCAGCAGTTACGTCGTGGGGATGGAGACCCAGTACTTC. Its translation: CASSYVVGMETQYF.

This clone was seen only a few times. The CDR3 sequence is CASSLAGVNSPLHF. In DNA form, the CDR3 reads TGTGCCAGCAGCTTGGCAGGGGTGAATTCACCCCTCCACTTT. The chain couples TRBV5-6 to TRBJ1-6; D may be TRBD1 (6 bases). Between the trimmed V and J ends, which lost 0 bases and 7 bases, there was a span of 8 bases. The germline CDR1 and CDR2 sequences are SGHDT and YYEEEE. CDR3 size: 14 residues.

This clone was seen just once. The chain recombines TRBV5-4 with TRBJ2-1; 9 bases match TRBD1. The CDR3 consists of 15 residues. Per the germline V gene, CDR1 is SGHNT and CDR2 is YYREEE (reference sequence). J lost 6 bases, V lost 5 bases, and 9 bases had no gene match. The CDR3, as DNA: TGTGCCAGCAGTCCCGGGACAGGGCGGGTCAATGAGCAGTTCTTC. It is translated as CASSPGTGRVNEQFF.

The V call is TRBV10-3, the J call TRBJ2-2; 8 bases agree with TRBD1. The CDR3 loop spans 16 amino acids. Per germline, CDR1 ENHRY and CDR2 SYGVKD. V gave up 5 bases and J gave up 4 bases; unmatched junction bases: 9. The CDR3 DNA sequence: TGTGCCATCAGTTCCTGGGACAGGCTAAGCACCGGGGAGCTGTTTTTT. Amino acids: CAISSWDRLSTGELFF.

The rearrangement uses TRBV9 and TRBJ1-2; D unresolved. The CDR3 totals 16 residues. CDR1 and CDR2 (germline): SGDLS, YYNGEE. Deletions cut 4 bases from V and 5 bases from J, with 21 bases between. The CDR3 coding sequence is TGTGCCAGCAGCCTTGGACGCTGGACCGTTAGTTATGGCTACACCTTC. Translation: CASSLGRWTVSYGYTF.

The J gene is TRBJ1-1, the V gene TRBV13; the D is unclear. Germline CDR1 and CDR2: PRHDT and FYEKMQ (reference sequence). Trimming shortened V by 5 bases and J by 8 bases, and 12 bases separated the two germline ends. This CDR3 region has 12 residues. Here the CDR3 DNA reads TGTGCCAGCAGCCCATTACTAACCGAAGCTTTCTTT. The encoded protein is CASSPLLTEAFF.

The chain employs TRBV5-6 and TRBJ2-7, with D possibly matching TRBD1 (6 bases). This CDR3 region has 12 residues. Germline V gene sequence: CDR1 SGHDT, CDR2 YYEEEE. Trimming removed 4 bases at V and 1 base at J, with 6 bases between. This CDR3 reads CASSQGSYEQYF. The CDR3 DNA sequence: TGTGCCAGCAGCCAGGGGTCCTACGAGCAGTACTTC.

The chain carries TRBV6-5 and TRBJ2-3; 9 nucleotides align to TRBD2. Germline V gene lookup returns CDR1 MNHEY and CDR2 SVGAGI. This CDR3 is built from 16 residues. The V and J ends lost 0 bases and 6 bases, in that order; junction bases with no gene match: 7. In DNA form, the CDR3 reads TGTGCCAGCAGTTACTCACTAGCGGGCCTGAGGGATACGCAGTATTTT. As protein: CASSYSLAGLRDTQYF.

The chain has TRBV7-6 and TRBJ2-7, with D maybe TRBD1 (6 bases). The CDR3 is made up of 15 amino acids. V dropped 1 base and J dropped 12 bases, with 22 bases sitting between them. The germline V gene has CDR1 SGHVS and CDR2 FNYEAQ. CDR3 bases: TGTGCCAGCAGCTTAGTGCCCAGCACAGGGTCTAGGTCGTACTTC. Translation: CASSLVPSTGSRSYF.

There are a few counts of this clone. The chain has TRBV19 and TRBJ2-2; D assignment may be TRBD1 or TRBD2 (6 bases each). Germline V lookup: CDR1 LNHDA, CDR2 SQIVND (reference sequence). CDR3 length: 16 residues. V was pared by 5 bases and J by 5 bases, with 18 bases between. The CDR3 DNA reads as TGTGCCAGTAGTGCAATAGGGGGGCGGTTGACCGGGGAGCTGTTTTTT. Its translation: CASSAIGGRLTGELFF.

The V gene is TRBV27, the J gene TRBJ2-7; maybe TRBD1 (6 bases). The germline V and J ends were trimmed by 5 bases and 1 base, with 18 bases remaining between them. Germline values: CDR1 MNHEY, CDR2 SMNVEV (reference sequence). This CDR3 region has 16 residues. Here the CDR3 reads CASSPSEGVLSYEQYF. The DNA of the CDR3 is TGTGCCAGCAGTCCCTCCGAGGGGGTACTATCCTACGAGCAGTACTTC.

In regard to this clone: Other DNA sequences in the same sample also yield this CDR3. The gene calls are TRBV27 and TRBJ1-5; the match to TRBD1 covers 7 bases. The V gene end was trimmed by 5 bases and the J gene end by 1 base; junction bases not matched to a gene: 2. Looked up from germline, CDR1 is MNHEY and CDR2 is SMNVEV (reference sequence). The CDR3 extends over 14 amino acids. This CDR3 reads CASSPGGSNQPQHF. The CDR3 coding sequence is TGTGCCAGCAGTCCAGGGGGAAGCAATCAGCCCCAGCATTTT.

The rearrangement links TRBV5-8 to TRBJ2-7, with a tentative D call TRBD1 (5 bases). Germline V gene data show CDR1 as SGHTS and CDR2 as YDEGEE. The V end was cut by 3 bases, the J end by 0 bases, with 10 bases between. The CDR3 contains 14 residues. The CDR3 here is CASSWYRSSYEQYF. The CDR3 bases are TGTGCCAGCAGCTGGTACAGGAGCTCCTACGAGCAGTACTTC.

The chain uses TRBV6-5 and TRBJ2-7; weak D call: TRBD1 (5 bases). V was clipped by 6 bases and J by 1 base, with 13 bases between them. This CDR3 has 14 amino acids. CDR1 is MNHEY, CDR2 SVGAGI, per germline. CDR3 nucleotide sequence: TGTGCCAGCAGCTACGACAGCGCTTCCTACGAGCAGTACTTC. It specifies CASSYDSASYEQYF.

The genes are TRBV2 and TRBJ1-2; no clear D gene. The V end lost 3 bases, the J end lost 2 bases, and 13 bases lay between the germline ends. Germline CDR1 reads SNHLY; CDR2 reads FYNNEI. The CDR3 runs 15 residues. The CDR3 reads CASSDWLDPNYGYTF. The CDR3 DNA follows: TGTGCCAGCAGTGACTGGCTCGATCCCAACTATGGCTACACCTTC.

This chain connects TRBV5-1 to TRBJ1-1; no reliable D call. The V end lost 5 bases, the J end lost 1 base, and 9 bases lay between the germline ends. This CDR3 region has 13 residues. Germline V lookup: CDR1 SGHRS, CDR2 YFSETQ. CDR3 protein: CASSLDWNTEAFF. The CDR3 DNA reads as TGCGCCAGCAGTTTAGACTGGAACACTGAAGCTTTCTTT.

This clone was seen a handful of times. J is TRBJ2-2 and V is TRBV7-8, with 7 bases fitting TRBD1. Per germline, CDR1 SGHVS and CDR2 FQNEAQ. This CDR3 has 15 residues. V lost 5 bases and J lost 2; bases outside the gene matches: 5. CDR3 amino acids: CASSHRGFNTGELFF. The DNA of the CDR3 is TGTGCCAGCAGCCACAGGGGATTTAACACCGGGGAGCTGTTTTTT.

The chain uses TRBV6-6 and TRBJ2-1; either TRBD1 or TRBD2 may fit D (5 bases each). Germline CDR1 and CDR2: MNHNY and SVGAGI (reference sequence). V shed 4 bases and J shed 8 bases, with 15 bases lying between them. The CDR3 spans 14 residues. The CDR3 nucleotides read TGTGCCAGCAGTTCCCGGGGCCGATACGATGAGCAGTTCTTC. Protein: CASSSRGRYDEQFF.

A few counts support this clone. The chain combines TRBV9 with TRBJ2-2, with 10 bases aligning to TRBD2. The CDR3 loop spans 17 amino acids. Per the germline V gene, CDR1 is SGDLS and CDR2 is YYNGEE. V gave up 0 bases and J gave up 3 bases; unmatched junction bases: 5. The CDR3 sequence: CASSVATSGAYTGELFF. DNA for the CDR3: TGTGCCAGCAGCGTAGCTACTAGCGGGGCATACACCGGGGAGCTGTTTTTT.

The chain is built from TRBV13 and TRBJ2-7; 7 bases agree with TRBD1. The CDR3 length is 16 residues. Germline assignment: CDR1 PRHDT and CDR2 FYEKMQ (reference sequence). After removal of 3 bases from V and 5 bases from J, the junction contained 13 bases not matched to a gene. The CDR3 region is CASSLMGESQGHEQYF. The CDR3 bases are TGTGCCAGCAGCTTGATGGGTGAATCACAGGGGCACGAGCAGTACTTC.

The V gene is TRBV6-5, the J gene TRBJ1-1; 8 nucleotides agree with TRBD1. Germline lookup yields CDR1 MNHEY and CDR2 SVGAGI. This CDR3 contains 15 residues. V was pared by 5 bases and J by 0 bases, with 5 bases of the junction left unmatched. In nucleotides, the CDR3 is TGTGCCAGCAGTAAATGGACAGGGCTGAACACTGAAGCTTTCTTT. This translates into CASSKWTGLNTEAFF.

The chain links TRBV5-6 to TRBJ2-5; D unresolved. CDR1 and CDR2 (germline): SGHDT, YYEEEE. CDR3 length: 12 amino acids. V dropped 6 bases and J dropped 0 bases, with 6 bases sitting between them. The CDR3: CASTLDQETQYF. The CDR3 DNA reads TGTGCCAGCACCCTAGACCAAGAGACCCAGTACTTC.